This passage covers 17 T cell receptor beta chains from one sample sequenced in a study of blood T cell repertoires in COVID-19. Generated by immunoSEQ multiplex PCR, the TCRdb table keeps only in-frame clones and is missing some. In the table there are approximately 290,000 clones, approximately 85% of which are singletons. Material: PBMCs or T cells enriched from blood (not recorded which). The receptor source for this set is a woman in her twenties or thirties who had recovered from COVID-19.

CDR3 DNA: TGTGCCAGCTCACCCAACGGGGAAACCGGGGAGCTGTTTTTT. Protein product: CASSPNGETGELFF. This chain links TRBV18 with TRBJ2-2, with D possibly being TRBD2 (5 bases). V lost 3 bases, J lost 5 bases, and 10 bases lay in between. Germline V gene lookup returns CDR1 KGHSH and CDR2 LQKENI. The CDR3 consists of 14 residues.

The chain is built from TRBV11-3 and TRBJ2-3; 13 nucleotides agree with TRBD2. Looked up from germline, CDR1 is SGHNT and CDR2 is YENEEA. This CDR3 has 16 amino acids. V lost 5 bases to trimming and J lost 3 bases; unmatched junction nucleotides: 5. The CDR3 protein is CASSRTSGSSTDTQYF. The CDR3 DNA reads as TGTGCCAGCAGCCGGACTAGCGGGAGTTCGACAGATACGCAGTATTTT.

This clone was observed a handful of times. V is TRBV25-1 and J is TRBJ1-1; D is unclear. The germline V gene has CDR1 MGHDK and CDR2 SYGVNS. The CDR3 consists of 11 residues. V was trimmed by 5 bases and J by 4 bases, leaving 5 bases between them. The CDR3 is CASSYITEAFF. The CDR3 DNA is TGTGCCAGCAGTTATATCACTGAAGCTTTCTTT. The full variable domain, with the rest looked up from reference TRBV25-1 and TRBJ1-1, is EADIYQTPRYLVIGTGKKITLECSQTMGHDKMYWYQQDPGMELHLIHYSYGVNSTEKGDLSSESTVSRIRTEHFPLTLESARPSHTSQYLCASSYITEAFFGQGTRLTVV.

This clone was counted once. The rearrangement links TRBV15 to TRBJ1-2, with D unresolved. This CDR3 spans 12 amino acids. The V and J ends lost 0 bases and 8 bases respectively, with 7 bases between them. Germline-derived CDR1 and CDR2 are LNHNV and YYDKDF (reference sequence). In nucleotides, the CDR3 is TGTGCCACCAGCAGAGATCACAACGGCTACACCTTC. Translated: CATSRDHNGYTF.

In regard to this clone: The same CDR3 is also encoded by other DNA sequences in this sample. V gene TRBV29-1 combines with J gene TRBJ1-2, with 11 nucleotides matching TRBD1. CDR1 is SQVTM, CDR2 ANQGSEA, per germline. Unmatched junction bases numbered 11, after V lost 3 bases and J lost 8 bases. The CDR3 has 15 amino acids. The CDR3 spells CSVEDGDRGRGGYTF. As DNA, the CDR3 is TGCAGCGTTGAGGATGGGGACAGGGGGAGGGGGGGCTACACCTTC.

This chain links TRBV7-2 with TRBJ1-2; D gene unclear. The CDR3 covers 15 residues. Germline V gene lookup returns CDR1 SGHTA and CDR2 FQGNSA. V was cut by 2 bases and J by 10 bases, with 20 bases left in between. The CDR3 loop is CASSLNAGTASIYTF. The CDR3 DNA is TGTGCCAGCAGCTTAAACGCGGGCACCGCTTCAATCTACACCTTC.

The chain couples TRBV5-1 to TRBJ2-7; TRBD1 agrees at 7 bases. The CDR3 covers 13 residues. The junction had 2 bases not matched to a gene; V was cut back by 3 bases and J by 2 bases. CDR1 is SGHRS, CDR2 YFSETQ, per germline. In nucleotides, the CDR3 is TGCGCCAGCAGCTGGACAGGAACCTACGAGCAGTACTTC. Protein sequence: CASSWTGTYEQYF.

The chain uses TRBV6-6 and TRBJ2-7, with TRBD2 as a possible D gene (7 bases). The CDR3 sequence is 13 residues long. Per germline, CDR1 MNHNY and CDR2 SVGAGI (reference sequence). V was trimmed by 6 bases and J by 2 bases, leaving 11 bases between them. The CDR3 DNA reads TGTGCCAGCAGACGGGGGGCAGCCTACGAGCAGTACTTC. It yields the protein CASRRGAAYEQYF.

The chain uses TRBV7-8 and TRBJ2-5; 7 nucleotides match TRBD2. The germline CDR1 and CDR2 sequences are SGHVS and FQNEAQ. With V trimmed by 3 bases and J by 3 bases, 13 bases remained unmatched. This CDR3 has 17 residues. DNA of the CDR3: TGTGCCAGCAGCTTCGATCCCCTAGCGGAGACCGAAGAGACCCAGTACTTC. Protein product: CASSFDPLAETEETQYF.

The chain recombines TRBV19 with TRBJ2-1, with TRBD1 matching over 9 bases. This CDR3 contains 18 residues. CDR1 LNHDA and CDR2 SQIVND come from the germline V gene (reference sequence). The J segment lost 4 bases and the V segment lost 0 bases, leaving 10 bases of the junction unmatched. The CDR3 coding sequence is TGTGCCAGTAGTATAGATACAGCGGGACAGGGTACGTACAATGAGCAGTTCTTC. This sequence encodes CASSIDTAGQGTYNEQFF.

This chain links TRBV28 with TRBJ2-1; 13 nucleotides align to TRBD2. Germline CDR1 is MDHEN and CDR2 is SYDVKM. This CDR3 region has 15 residues. V shed 4 bases and J 7 bases; nucleotides not matched to a gene: 4. The chain's CDR3 is CASSWETSGRNEQFF. The CDR3 coding sequence is TGTGCCAGCAGTTGGGAGACTAGCGGGAGGAATGAGCAGTTCTTC. Looking up the rest from reference TRBV28 and TRBJ2-1 gives the full variable domain: DVKVTQSSRYLVKRTGEKVFLECVQDMDHENMFWYRQDPGLGLRLIYFSYDVKMKEKGDIPEGYSVSREKKERFSLILESASTNQTSMYLCASSWETSGRNEQFFGPGTRLTVL.

The chain recombines TRBV20-1 with TRBJ1-2; D gene unclear. From germline, CDR1 is DFQATT and CDR2 SNEGSKA (reference sequence). V was cut by 3 bases and J by 8 bases, with 13 bases left in between. The CDR3 contains 12 residues. The CDR3 loop reads CSASHPPRGYTF. CDR3 nucleotide sequence: TGCAGTGCTAGTCACCCGCCGAGGGGCTACACCTTC.

V and J are TRBV6-5 and TRBJ2-1; D remains ambiguous. Trimming cost V 8 bases and J 0 bases, with 14 bases left between them. The germline gives CDR1 MNHEY, CDR2 SVGAGI. This CDR3 is 15 amino acids long. DNA of the CDR3: TGTGCCAGCGGTTCAGCGTCGACCTCCTACAATGAGCAGTTCTTC. Encoded protein: CASGSASTSYNEQFF.

The chain is built from TRBV18 and TRBJ1-1; 7 bases align to TRBD1. Germline V CDR1 and CDR2: KGHSH, LQKENI. The length of the CDR3 is 15 residues. Germline trimming cut 4 bases from V and 4 bases from J; bases unmatched to any gene: 9. CDR3 DNA sequence: TGTGCCAGCTCACATGGAACACAGGGGAGCACTGAAGCTTTCTTT. Translated, it gives CASSHGTQGSTEAFF.

The CDR3 reads CASSWGQGSTEAFF. The CDR3 nucleotides read TGCGCCAGCAGCTGGGGACAGGGATCCACTGAAGCTTTCTTT. This sequence joins TRBV5-1 and TRBJ1-1, with TRBD1 matching over 9 bases. Germline V gene data show CDR1 as SGHRS and CDR2 as YFSETQ. The length of the CDR3 is 14 residues. With 3 bases clipped from V and 4 bases from J, the junction kept 4 bases outside the gene matches.

J is TRBJ1-3 and V is TRBV9; 7 nucleotides line up with TRBD1. The CDR3 runs to 20 residues. V was clipped by 3 bases and J by 4 bases; unmatched bases: 22. Germline values: CDR1 SGDLS, CDR2 YYNGEE. This chain's CDR3 is CASSDSRQGPLGSIGNTIYF. The CDR3 coding sequence is TGTGCCAGCAGCGACTCAAGACAGGGCCCGTTGGGTTCCATCGGAAACACCATATATTTT.

This clone was detected once. The rearrangement joins TRBV5-1 to TRBJ2-2, with 8 bases that match TRBD1. V was pared by 0 bases and J by 4 bases, with 8 bases of the junction left unmatched. The CDR3 spans 17 residues. CDR1 is SGHRS and CDR2 is YFSETQ in the germline V gene. In DNA form, the CDR3 reads TGCGCCAGCAGCTTGGGGGCGGGACAGGATGGCACCGGGGAGCTGTTTTTT. Its translation is CASSLGAGQDGTGELFF.